The subject of this entry is one T cell receptor (beta chain). The record originates from a study of T-cell reconstitution after alpha-beta-depleted transplantation in children. A library of TCRbeta sequences, prepared with unique molecular identifiers, was generated. TCRdb itself ran the PCR reads through MiXCR, one entry per CDR3 protein. The table shows hundreds of thousands of distinct CDR3 sequences, with over 25% occurring only once. This TCR was recovered from a human donor who donated a stem cell graft to a child with aplastic anemia. Material: PBMCs from the stem cell graft donor, obtained from the stem cell graft.

CDR3 amino acids: CASSRDRNGLSGANVLTF. The CDR3 coding sequence is TGTGCCAGCAGCCGGGACAGGAACGGGTTATCTGGGGCCAACGTCCTGACTTTC. The rearrangement links TRBV9 to TRBJ2-6, with TRBD1 matching 8 bases. The CDR3 spans 18 residues. V shed 4 bases and J 1 base; nucleotides not matched to a gene: 10. Germline V gene lookup returns CDR1 SGDLS and CDR2 YYNGEE.